One sample yielded the 14 T cell receptor beta chains listed below, sequenced in a study of blood T cells in healthy people across ages. The use of a sample-barcoded 5' primer and a J-beta primer mix characterized a second PCR of roughly 7 to 12 cycles. TCRdb itself ran the 5' RACE reads through MiXCR, one entry per CDR3 protein. The table records 1.4 million to 1.5 million distinct CDR3 sequences, 42% of them present only once. The sequenced sample consisted of blood. Receptors were obtained from a woman aged 18-29 years in good health.

This clonotype was seen only once. V and J are TRBV27 and TRBJ2-3; 7 nucleotides match TRBD2. CDR1 is MNHEY, CDR2 SMNVEV, per germline (reference sequence). The V gene end was trimmed by 8 bases and the J gene end by 5 bases; junction bases not matched to a gene: 10. This CDR3 is 14 amino acids long. DNA for the CDR3: TGTGCCAGCCGTCTACTTGGGGGGGGAGATACGCAGTATTTT. Its protein is CASRLLGGGDTQYF.

The chain recombines TRBV5-1 with TRBJ2-7; 8 positions match TRBD2. Germline trimming cut 2 bases from V and 1 base from J; bases unmatched to any gene: 2. The CDR3 length is 14 residues. The germline CDR1 and CDR2 sequences are SGHRS and YFSETQ. CDR3 sequence (DNA): TGCGCCAGCAGCTTTGGACTAGCTTCCTACGAGCAGTACTTC. Protein product: CASSFGLASYEQYF.

This clonotype was counted between two and nine times. The chain is built from TRBV7-2 and TRBJ2-7, with D possibly TRBD2 on 6 matching bases. This CDR3 region has 15 residues. Germline V lookup: CDR1 SGHTA, CDR2 FQGNSA. V was shortened by 5 bases and J by 2 bases, with 16 bases between the two germline ends. Written as DNA, the CDR3 is TGTGCCAGCAGCGCCCTGCTAGGCGGGACCTACGAGCAGTACTTC. This encodes CASSALLGGTYEQYF.

The J gene is TRBJ1-1, the V gene TRBV25-1; D might be TRBD1 (5 bases). V dropped 1 base and J dropped 4 bases, with 10 bases sitting between them. The CDR3 totals 14 residues. Germline V gene sequence: CDR1 MGHDK, CDR2 SYGVNS. The DNA of the CDR3 is TGTGCCAGCAGTGAATGGCAGGGCGGCACTGAAGCTTTCTTT. This codes for CASSEWQGGTEAFF.

V usage is TRBV28 and J usage is TRBJ2-7; D possibly corresponds to TRBD1 (7 bases). This CDR3 spans 15 amino acids. Between the trimmed V and J ends, which lost 3 bases and 5 bases, there was a span of 17 bases. CDR1 and CDR2 (germline): MDHEN, SYDVKM. The CDR3 is CASSFSPGGKDEQYF. The CDR3 nucleotides read TGTGCCAGCAGTTTTTCTCCAGGGGGGAAGGACGAGCAGTACTTC.

This clonotype was detected a few times. This rearrangement joins TRBV21-1 to TRBJ1-2; the listed D gene, TRBD1, was not tested against the DNA. TRBV21-1 constitutes a pseudogene. CDR3 length: 16 residues. Written as DNA, the CDR3 is TGTGCCAGCCGGGGCAGATATGAAACTACTAACTATGGCTACACCTTC. Translation: CASRGRYETTNYGYTF.

The genes are TRBV4-1 and TRBJ1-1, with D unresolved. V was cut by 5 bases and J by 1 base, with 14 bases left in between. Germline CDR1 and CDR2: MGHRA and YSYEKL. This CDR3 comprises 15 residues. CDR3 nucleotide sequence: TGCGCCAGCAGCGGTTCTCTTCGGGAGAACACTGAAGCTTTCTTT. It codes for CASSGSLRENTEAFF.

This clonotype was seen only a few times. This chain links TRBV27 with TRBJ2-1; 13 nucleotides line up with TRBD2. Germline lookup yields CDR1 MNHEY and CDR2 SMNVEV (reference sequence). This CDR3 spans 17 amino acids. The V and J ends lost 6 bases and 9 bases, in that order; junction bases with no gene match: 14. CDR3 protein: CASSLYRTSGRRSEQFF. The CDR3 nucleotides are TGTGCCAGCAGCCTTTATAGGACTAGCGGGAGACGTAGTGAGCAGTTCTTC.

V is TRBV5-5 and J is TRBJ2-5; D remains ambiguous. This CDR3 contains 13 residues. The V end was cut by 0 bases, the J end by 4 bases, with 7 bases between. CDR1 is SGHKS and CDR2 is YYEKEE in the germline V gene (reference sequence). CDR3 in amino acids: CASSLASPETQYF. DNA for the CDR3: TGTGCCAGCAGCTTGGCCTCCCCAGAGACCCAGTACTTC. Using reference TRBV5-5 and TRBJ2-5 for the parts outside the CDR3, the full variable domain is DAGVTQSPTHLIKTRGQQVTLRCSPISGHKSVSWYQQVLGQGPQFIFQYYEKEERGRGNFPDRFSARQFPNYSSELNVNALLLGDSALYLCASSLASPETQYFGPGTRLLVL.

This clonotype was seen more than once but under ten times. The V call is TRBV29-1, the J call TRBJ2-7; 7 bases are shared with TRBD2. This CDR3 is 17 amino acids long. Per germline, CDR1 SQVTM and CDR2 ANQGSEA. J lost 4 bases, V lost 3 bases, and 18 bases had no gene match. The CDR3 reads CSVEGLASGAYEYEQYF. CDR3 DNA: TGCAGCGTTGAGGGCTTGGCTAGCGGAGCTTATGAGTACGAGCAGTACTTC.

The sample holds a few counts of this clonotype. The DNA for the CDR3 is TGCGCCAGCAGCCAGACCGGGTCACCCGAAGATACGCAGTATTTT. Protein sequence: CASSQTGSPEDTQYF. The chain combines TRBV4-1 with TRBJ2-3; no clear D. Per the germline V gene, CDR1 is MGHRA and CDR2 is YSYEKL. Trimming removed 3 bases from V and 5 bases from J, with 15 bases in between. This CDR3 comprises 15 residues.

Written as DNA, the CDR3 is TGTGCCAGCAGCCCCCCCCATGGTGGGGACCAAGAGACCCAGTACTTC. Encoded protein: CASSPPHGGDQETQYF. The gene calls are TRBV7-6 and TRBJ2-4; D unresolved. The last part of the DNA fits TRBJ2-5 better; the J call may be wrong. CDR1 and CDR2 (germline): SGHVS, FNYEAQ. CDR3 length equals 16 residues.

The gene calls are TRBV12-3 or TRBV12-4 and TRBJ1-2; 8 nucleotides agree with TRBD1. The CDR3 is 15 residues long. Trimming at V came to 6 bases and at J to 8 bases, leaving 14 bases not matched to a gene. The CDR3 DNA is TGTGCCAGCAGCCCATCCCCGGGGACAGGTGTCGGCTACACCTTC. Translation gives CASSPSPGTGVGYTF.

This clonotype turned up a few times. This sequence joins TRBV18 and TRBJ1-6; D call uncertain. The CDR3 sequence is 15 residues long. Germline V CDR1 and CDR2: KGHSH, LQKENI. V was cut by 6 bases and J by 0 bases, with 9 bases left in between. This chain's CDR3 is CASSPTSSYNSPLHF. CDR3 coding DNA: TGTGCCAGCTCTCCCACAAGCTCCTATAATTCACCCCTCCACTTT.